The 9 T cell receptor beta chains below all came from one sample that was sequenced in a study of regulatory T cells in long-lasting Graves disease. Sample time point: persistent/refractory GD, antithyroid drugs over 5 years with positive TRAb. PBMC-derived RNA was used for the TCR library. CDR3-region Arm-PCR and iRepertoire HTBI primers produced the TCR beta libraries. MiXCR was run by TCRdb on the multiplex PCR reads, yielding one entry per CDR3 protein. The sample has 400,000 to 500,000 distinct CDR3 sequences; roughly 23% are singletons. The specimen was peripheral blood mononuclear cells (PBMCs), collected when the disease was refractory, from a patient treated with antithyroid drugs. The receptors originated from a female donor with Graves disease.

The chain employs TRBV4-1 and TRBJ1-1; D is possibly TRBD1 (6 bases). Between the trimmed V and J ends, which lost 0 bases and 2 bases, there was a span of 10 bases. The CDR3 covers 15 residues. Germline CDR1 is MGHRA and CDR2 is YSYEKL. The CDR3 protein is CASSQEARGNTEAFF. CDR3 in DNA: TGCGCCAGCAGCCAAGAAGCCAGGGGTAACACTGAAGCTTTCTTT.

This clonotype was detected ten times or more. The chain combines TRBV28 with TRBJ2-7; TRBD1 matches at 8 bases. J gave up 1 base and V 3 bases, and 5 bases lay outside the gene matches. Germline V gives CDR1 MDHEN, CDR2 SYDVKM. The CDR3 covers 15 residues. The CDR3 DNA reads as TGTGCCAGCAGTTTCGCAGGGGGCGCGTCCTACGAGCAGTACTTC. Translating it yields CASSFAGGASYEQYF.

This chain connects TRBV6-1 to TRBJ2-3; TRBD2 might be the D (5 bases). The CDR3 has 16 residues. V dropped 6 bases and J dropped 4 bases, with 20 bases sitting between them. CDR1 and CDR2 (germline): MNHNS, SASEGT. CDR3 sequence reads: CASRPGLHAYADTQYF. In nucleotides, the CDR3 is TGTGCCAGCAGGCCCGGACTCCACGCTTATGCAGATACGCAGTATTTT.

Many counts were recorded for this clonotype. The CDR3 coding sequence is TGTGCCAGCAGCCAAGGTATCGCGACCGTCGGGGAGCTGTTTTTT. Its protein product is CASSQGIATVGELFF. The rearrangement uses TRBV3-1 and TRBJ2-2; D not resolved. The CDR3 length is 15 residues. Germline values: CDR1 LGHDT, CDR2 YNNKEL (reference sequence). V lost 1 base and J lost 7, with 13 bases in between.

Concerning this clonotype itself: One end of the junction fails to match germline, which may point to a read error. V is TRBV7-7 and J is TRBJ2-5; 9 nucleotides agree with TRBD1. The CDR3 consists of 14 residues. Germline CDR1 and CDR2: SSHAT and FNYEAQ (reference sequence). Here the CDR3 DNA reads TGTGCTAGCAGCGGGACAGGGCAACAAGAGACCCAGTACTTC. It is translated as CASSGTGQQETQYF.

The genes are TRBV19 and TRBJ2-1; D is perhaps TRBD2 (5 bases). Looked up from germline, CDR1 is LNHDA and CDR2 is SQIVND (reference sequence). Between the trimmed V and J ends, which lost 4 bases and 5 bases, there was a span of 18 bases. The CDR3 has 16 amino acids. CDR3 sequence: CASSSRRAGFHNEQFF. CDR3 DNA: TGTGCCAGTAGTAGTCGGCGGGCTGGGTTCCACAATGAGCAGTTCTTC.

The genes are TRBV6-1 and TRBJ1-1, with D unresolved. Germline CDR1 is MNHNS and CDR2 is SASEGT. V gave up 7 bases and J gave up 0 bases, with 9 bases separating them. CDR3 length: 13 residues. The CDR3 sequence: CASNLQLNTEAFF. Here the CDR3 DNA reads TGTGCCAGCAACTTACAGCTGAACACTGAAGCTTTCTTT.

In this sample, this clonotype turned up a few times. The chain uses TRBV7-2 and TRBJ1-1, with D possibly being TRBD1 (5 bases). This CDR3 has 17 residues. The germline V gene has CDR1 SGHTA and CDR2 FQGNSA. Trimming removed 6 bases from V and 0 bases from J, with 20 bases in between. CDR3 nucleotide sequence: TGTGCCAGCAGAGGAGCAGAGGGACTCGAGGTGAACACTGAAGCTTTCTTT. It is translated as CASRGAEGLEVNTEAFF.

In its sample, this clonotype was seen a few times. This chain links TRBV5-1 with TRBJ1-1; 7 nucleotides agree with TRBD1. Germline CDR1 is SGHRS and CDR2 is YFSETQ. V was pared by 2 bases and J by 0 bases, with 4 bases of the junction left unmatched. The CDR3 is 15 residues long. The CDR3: CASSFSGTVNTEAFF. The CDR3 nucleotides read TGCGCCAGCAGCTTTTCCGGGACAGTGAACACTGAAGCTTTCTTT. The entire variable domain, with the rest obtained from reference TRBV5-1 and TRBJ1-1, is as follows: KAGVTQTPRYLIKTRGQQVTLSCSPISGHRSVSWYQQTPGQGLQFLFEYFSETQRNKGNFPGRFSGRQFSNSRSEMNVSTLELGDSALYLCASSFSGTVNTEAFFGQGTRLTVV.